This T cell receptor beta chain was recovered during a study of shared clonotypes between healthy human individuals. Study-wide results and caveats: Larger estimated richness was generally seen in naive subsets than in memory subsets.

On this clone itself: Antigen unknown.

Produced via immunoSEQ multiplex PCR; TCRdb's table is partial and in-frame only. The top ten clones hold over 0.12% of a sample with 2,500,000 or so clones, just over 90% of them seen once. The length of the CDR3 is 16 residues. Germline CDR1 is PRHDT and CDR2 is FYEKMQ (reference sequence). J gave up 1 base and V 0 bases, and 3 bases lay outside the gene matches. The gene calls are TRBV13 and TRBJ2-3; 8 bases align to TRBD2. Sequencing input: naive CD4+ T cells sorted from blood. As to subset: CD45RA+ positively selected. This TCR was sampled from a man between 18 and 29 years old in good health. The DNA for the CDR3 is TGTGCCAGCAGCTTAGGACTAGCGGTCGGCACAGATACGCAGTATTTT. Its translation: CASSLGLAVGTDTQYF.